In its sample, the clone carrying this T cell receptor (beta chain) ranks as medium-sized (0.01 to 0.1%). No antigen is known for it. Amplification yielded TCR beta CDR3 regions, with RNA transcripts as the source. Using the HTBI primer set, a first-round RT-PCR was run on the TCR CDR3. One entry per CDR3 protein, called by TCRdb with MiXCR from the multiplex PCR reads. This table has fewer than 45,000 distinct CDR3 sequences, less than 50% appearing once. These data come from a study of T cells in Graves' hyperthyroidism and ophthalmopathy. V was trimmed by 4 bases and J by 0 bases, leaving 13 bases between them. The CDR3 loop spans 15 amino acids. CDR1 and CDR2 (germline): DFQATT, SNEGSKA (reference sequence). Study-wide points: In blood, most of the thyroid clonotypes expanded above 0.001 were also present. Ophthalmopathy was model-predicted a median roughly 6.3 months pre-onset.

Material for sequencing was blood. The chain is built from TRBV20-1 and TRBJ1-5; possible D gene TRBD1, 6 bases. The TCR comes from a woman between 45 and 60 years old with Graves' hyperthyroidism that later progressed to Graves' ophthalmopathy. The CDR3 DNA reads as TGCAGTGCTAAGCTCGGACAGCTTAGCAATCAGCCCCAGCATTTT. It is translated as CSAKLGQLSNQPQHF.